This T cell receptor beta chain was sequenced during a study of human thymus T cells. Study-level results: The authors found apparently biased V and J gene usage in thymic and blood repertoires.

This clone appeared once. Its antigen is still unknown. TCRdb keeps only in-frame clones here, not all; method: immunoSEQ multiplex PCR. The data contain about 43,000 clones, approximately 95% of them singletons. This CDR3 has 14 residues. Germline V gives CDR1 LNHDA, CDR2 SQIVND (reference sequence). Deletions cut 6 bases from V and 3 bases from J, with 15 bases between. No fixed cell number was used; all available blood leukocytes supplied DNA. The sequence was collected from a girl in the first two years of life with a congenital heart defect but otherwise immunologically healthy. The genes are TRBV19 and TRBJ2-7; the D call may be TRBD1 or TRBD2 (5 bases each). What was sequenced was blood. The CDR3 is CASSSGWGSYEQYF. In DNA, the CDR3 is TGTGCCAGTAGCTCAGGCTGGGGGAGCTACGAGCAGTACTTC. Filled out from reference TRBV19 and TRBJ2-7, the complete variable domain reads DGGITQSPKYLFRKEGQNVTLSCEQNLNHDAMYWYRQDPGQGLRLIYYSQIVNDFQKGDIAEGYSVSREKKESFPLTVTSAQKNPTAFYLCASSSGWGSYEQYFGPGTRLTVT.